This T cell receptor (beta chain) was retrieved from a study of radiation and T cells in renal cell carcinoma. The wider study: Nephrectomy followed 15 Gy stereotactic body radiation by 4 weeks. Study-level points and caveats: No pretreatment tumor biopsies were available for baseline clonotypes.

Some clones are missing from TCRdb's copy, which holds only in-frame ones; the method was immunoSEQ multiplex PCR. The sample contains some 120,000 clones, 88% of which appear only once. With regard to this clone: Its antigen is undetermined. This sample includes further DNA sequences coding for the same CDR3.

Time point indicated: blood 2 weeks post-SBRT. Treatment of the sample: 15 Gy SBRT to primary tumor, nephrectomy 4 weeks later. After SBRT, blood was collected at 2 and 4 weeks, plus baseline. The tumor was a clear cell renal cell carcinoma. The trim removed 5 bases at V and 3 bases at J, leaving 1 base unmatched. The CDR3 sequence is 12 residues long. Germline CDR1 and CDR2: MDHEN and SYDVKM. The starting material was blood, obtained from a patient whose treatment included radiotherapy and nephrectomy. The source is a woman aged 70-85 years with renal cell carcinoma. The chain joins TRBV28 to TRBJ2-7; TRBD1 agrees at 7 bases. CDR3 in amino acids: CASSRDSYEQYF. CDR3 bases: TGTGCCAGCAGTAGGGACAGCTACGAGCAGTACTTC.